This is a list of T cell receptor beta chains from one sample in a study of T-cell reconstitution after alpha-beta-depleted transplantation in children. TCRdb recomputed calls from the PCR reads with MiXCR, one row per CDR3 protein. The sample contains more than 250,000 distinct CDR3 sequences, around 9.6% of which appear only once. The sequences come from PBMCs from the stem cell graft donor, collected from the stem cell graft. These receptors all stem from a human donor who donated a stem cell graft to a child with SCID. Both conserved end residues are part of each CDR3. The order of the fields is V gene, J gene, D gene, clone size, CDR3 protein, CDR3 DNA. The D gene is left open where the match is weak. Some rows have no size entry. The others give once, few or many, or a class for an expanded clone.

>TRBV14|TRBJ2-7|.|.
CASSQSPGVYEQYF
TGTGCCAGCAGCCAATCCCCGGGGGTCTACGAGCAGTACTTC
>TRBV14|TRBJ2-7|.|.
CASSQDLQTYEQYF
TGTGCCAGCAGCCAAGATTTACAGACCTACGAGCAGTACTTC
>TRBV4-1|TRBJ2-1|TRBD2|.
CASSQDWRGSYNEQFF
TGCGCCAGCAGCCAAGATTGGCGGGGGTCCTACAATGAGCAGTTCTTC
>TRBV4-1|TRBJ2-2|TRBD2|many
CASSGGLAGFTGELFF
TGCGCCAGCAGCGGAGGACTAGCGGGGTTCACCGGGGAGCTGTTTTTT
>TRBV20-1|TRBJ1-4|.|.
CSASIGTYNEKLFF
TGCAGTGCTAGTATAGGGACGTATAATGAAAAACTGTTTTTT
>TRBV29-1|TRBJ1-1|.|.
CSVGTWNTEAFF
TGCAGCGTTGGTACGTGGAACACTGAAGCTTTCTTT
>TRBV18|TRBJ1-2|.|few
CASSPRSSYEGYTF
TGTGCCAGCTCACCACGATCCTCCTATGAGGGCTACACCTTC
>TRBV3-1|TRBJ1-3|TRBD1|few
CASSLTGGPGNTIYF
TGTGCCAGCAGCCTAACAGGGGGCCCTGGAAACACCATATATTTT
>TRBV6-1|TRBJ2-7|.|.
CASSVPGSSYEQYF
TGTGCCAGCAGTGTTCCAGGGAGCTCCTACGAGCAGTACTTC
>TRBV5-1|TRBJ2-7|.|many
CASSSTDRTYSYEQYF
TGCGCCAGCAGCTCTACCGACAGGACCTACTCCTACGAGCAGTACTTC
>TRBV25-1|TRBJ2-1|.|.
CASTPPGTSYNEQFF
TGTGCCAGCACCCCCCCCGGGACGTCCTACAATGAGCAGTTCTTC
>TRBV7-6|TRBJ2-7|.|few
CASSLAPDGQYEQYF
TGTGCCAGCAGCTTAGCGCCGGACGGCCAGTACGAGCAGTACTTC
>TRBV4-2|TRBJ2-4|.|.
CASSQDLLAKNIQYF
TGTGCCAGCAGCCAAGATCTTCTAGCCAAAAACATTCAGTACTTC
>TRBV6-2/TRBV6-3|TRBJ2-7|TRBD1|.
CASSYPDRVKYF
TGTGCCAGCAGTTACCCCGACAGGGTCAAGTACTTC
>TRBV20-1|TRBJ2-7|TRBD1|.
CSARGQGREQYF
TGCAGTGCTAGGGGACAGGGTCGCGAGCAGTACTTC
>TRBV7-9|TRBJ2-1|TRBD2|few
CARGSSGGNNEQFF
TGTGCCAGGGGGTCTAGCGGGGGAAACAATGAGCAGTTCTTC
>TRBV20-1|TRBJ2-7|TRBD2|.
CSASPSGGGEQYF
TGCAGTGCCTCTCCTAGCGGGGGGGGCGAGCAGTACTTC
>TRBV12-3/TRBV12-4|TRBJ2-7|TRBD1|many
CASSLWDSYYEQYF
TGTGCCAGCAGTTTATGGGACAGCTACTACGAGCAGTACTTC
>TRBV5-5|TRBJ2-1|TRBD1|.
CASSLGTGTNEQFF
TGTGCCAGCAGCTTGGGGACAGGGACCAATGAGCAGTTCTTC
>TRBV20-1|TRBJ2-7|TRBD1|.
CSAYPGQGSYEQYF
TGCAGTGCTTATCCGGGACAGGGGTCCTACGAGCAGTACTTC
>TRBV7-2|TRBJ2-5|.|.
CASSHPSETQYF
TGTGCCAGCAGCCACCCTTCAGAGACCCAGTACTTC
>TRBV13|TRBJ2-2|.|.
CASSFAKANTGELFF
TGTGCCAGCAGCTTTGCAAAAGCGAACACCGGGGAGCTGTTTTTT
>TRBV7-9|TRBJ2-3|.|.
CASIQRGPSTDTQYF
TGTGCCAGCATCCAAAGGGGCCCTAGCACAGATACGCAGTATTTT
>TRBV12-3/TRBV12-4|TRBJ1-1|.|many
CASRVAGPNTEAFF
TGTGCCAGCAGGGTCGCAGGTCCGAACACTGAAGCTTTCTTT
>TRBV2|TRBJ2-1|TRBD2|.
CASSRWGGVNEQFF
TGTGCCAGCAGTCGGTGGGGGGGGGTTAATGAGCAGTTCTTC
>TRBV12-3/TRBV12-4|TRBJ1-2|.|.
CASSSLEGYGYTF
TGTGCCAGCAGTTCCTTGGAGGGCTATGGCTACACCTTC
>TRBV5-1|TRBJ2-3|.|few
CASSLADKGSTDTQYF
TGCGCCAGCAGCTTGGCCGATAAAGGGAGCACAGATACGCAGTATTTT
>TRBV7-7|TRBJ2-1|.|few
CASSLGTERYNEQFF
TGTGCCAGCAGCTTGGGGACTGAACGTTACAATGAGCAGTTCTTC
>TRBV12-3/TRBV12-4|TRBJ1-1|.|.
CASEGDNTEAFF
TGTGCCAGCGAGGGGGACAACACTGAAGCTTTCTTT
>TRBV29-1|TRBJ1-5|.|few
CSVCDSDNQPQHF
TGCAGCGTTTGCGACAGCGACAATCAGCCCCAGCATTTT
>TRBV7-3|TRBJ2-3|TRBD1|.
CASSVTGMTDTQYF
TGTGCCAGCAGCGTGACAGGGATGACAGATACGCAGTATTTT
>TRBV6-1|TRBJ2-7|TRBD1|few
CASSRQQGADYEQYF
TGTGCCAGCAGCCGACAACAGGGGGCGGATTACGAGCAGTACTTC
>TRBV12-3/TRBV12-4|TRBJ2-7|TRBD1|.
CASSFGDRGRSRTYEQYF
TGTGCCAGCAGTTTCGGGGACAGGGGGCGGAGTAGGACCTACGAGCAGTACTTC
>TRBV7-9|TRBJ2-3|TRBD1|.
CASRTGTVSTDTQYF
TGTGCCAGCAGGACCGGGACAGTTAGCACAGATACGCAGTATTTT
>TRBV12-3/TRBV12-4|TRBJ2-5|.|many
CASSPGGVDETQYF
TGTGCCAGCAGTCCGGGGGGCGTGGATGAGACCCAGTACTTC
>TRBV7-2|TRBJ1-1|TRBD1|.
CASSWGTGGSTEAFF
TGTGCCAGCAGCTGGGGTACAGGGGGCAGCACTGAAGCTTTCTTT
>TRBV9|TRBJ1-1|.|few
CASSPQPDVGTEAFF
TGTGCCAGCAGCCCCCAACCGGACGTAGGCACTGAAGCTTTCTTT
>TRBV10-2|TRBJ1-1|.|.
CASRKRGNTEAFF
TGCGCCAGCCGCAAGCGGGGGAACACTGAAGCTTTCTTT
>TRBV6-1|TRBJ2-3|.|many
CASSLSGALTDTQYF
TGTGCCAGCAGTCTATCCGGGGCCTTAACAGATACGCAGTATTTT
>TRBV12-3/TRBV12-4|TRBJ2-2|.|many
CASTGGGGQFGELFF
TGTGCCAGCACCGGTGGGGGGGGCCAGTTCGGGGAGCTGTTTTTT
>TRBV20-1|TRBJ2-1|TRBD1|.
CSAKDWQGANEQFF
TGCAGTGCCAAAGACTGGCAGGGGGCAAATGAGCAGTTCTTC
>TRBV18|TRBJ2-7|TRBD1|.
CASSPPGQRFYEQYF
TGTGCCAGCTCACCACCGGGACAGAGGTTCTACGAGCAGTACTTC
>TRBV10-3|TRBJ1-2|TRBD1|many
CASNTPGQGIHYGYTF
TGTGCCTCCAATACCCCGGGACAGGGGATTCACTATGGCTACACCTTC
>TRBV24-1|TRBJ2-2|TRBD1|many
CATSDSTGQGATGELFF
TGTGCCACCAGTGATTCCACTGGACAGGGGGCGACCGGGGAGCTGTTTTTT
>TRBV5-1|TRBJ2-3|TRBD2|.
CASSLPSGGTDTQYF
TGCGCCAGCAGCTTGCCTAGCGGGGGCACAGATACGCAGTATTTT
>TRBV3-1|TRBJ1-1|TRBD1|many
CASSQMGTGGRGNEAFF
TGTGCCAGCAGCCAGATGGGGACAGGGGGAAGAGGGAATGAAGCTTTCTTT
>TRBV12-3/TRBV12-4|TRBJ2-5|TRBD1|.
CASTQDRARTQYF
TGTGCCAGCACCCAGGACAGGGCCAGGACCCAGTACTTC